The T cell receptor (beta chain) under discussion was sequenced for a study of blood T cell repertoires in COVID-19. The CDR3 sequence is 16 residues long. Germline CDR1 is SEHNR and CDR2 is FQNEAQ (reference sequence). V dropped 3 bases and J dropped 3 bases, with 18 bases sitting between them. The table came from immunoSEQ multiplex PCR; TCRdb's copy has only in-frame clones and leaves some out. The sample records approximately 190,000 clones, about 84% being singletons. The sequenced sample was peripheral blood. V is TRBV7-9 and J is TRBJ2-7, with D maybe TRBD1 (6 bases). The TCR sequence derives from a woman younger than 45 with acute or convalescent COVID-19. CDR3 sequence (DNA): TGTGCCAGCAGCTTCGACGGACAGATCAGATTCTACGAGCAGTACTTC. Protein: CASSFDGQIRFYEQYF.